This T cell receptor beta chain was sequenced for a study of PD-1 blockade in classical Hodgkin lymphoma. Study-level background: Once every 2 weeks, patients received intravenous nivolumab at 3 mg/kg.

The data were produced by immunoSEQ multiplex PCR, yet TCRdb's version contains in-frame clones alone and is incomplete. Of 30,000 to 35,000 clones listed, approximately 90% are singletons. With no exception, relapse followed autologous stem cell transplantation in all patients, and brentuximab vedotin exposure varied. Magnetic negative selection was used to purify CD4+ T cells from PBMCs that had been thawed. Best overall response was complete response, partial response or progressive disease in these relapsed/refractory classical Hodgkin lymphoma patients. The V and J ends lost 0 bases and 4 bases, in that order; junction bases with no gene match: 6. This CDR3 is 16 amino acids long. Germline lookup yields CDR1 MGHRA and CDR2 YSYEKL. Worth noting for this clone: Its antigen is unknown.

Study-wide results and limits: Although disease activity or prior therapy may be involved, causes of the repertoire differences remain undefined. Complete responders started with a diversity level that resembled newly diagnosed patients at baseline.

The source material was CD4+ T cells from blood, sampled at baseline. The source is a human donor with classical Hodgkin lymphoma. The J gene is TRBJ1-5, the V gene TRBV4-1; 7 bases map to TRBD1. As DNA, the CDR3 is TGCGCCAGCAGCCAAGACAGGCAGGGGGGGAATCAGCCCCAGCATTTT. Protein sequence: CASSQDRQGGNQPQHF.